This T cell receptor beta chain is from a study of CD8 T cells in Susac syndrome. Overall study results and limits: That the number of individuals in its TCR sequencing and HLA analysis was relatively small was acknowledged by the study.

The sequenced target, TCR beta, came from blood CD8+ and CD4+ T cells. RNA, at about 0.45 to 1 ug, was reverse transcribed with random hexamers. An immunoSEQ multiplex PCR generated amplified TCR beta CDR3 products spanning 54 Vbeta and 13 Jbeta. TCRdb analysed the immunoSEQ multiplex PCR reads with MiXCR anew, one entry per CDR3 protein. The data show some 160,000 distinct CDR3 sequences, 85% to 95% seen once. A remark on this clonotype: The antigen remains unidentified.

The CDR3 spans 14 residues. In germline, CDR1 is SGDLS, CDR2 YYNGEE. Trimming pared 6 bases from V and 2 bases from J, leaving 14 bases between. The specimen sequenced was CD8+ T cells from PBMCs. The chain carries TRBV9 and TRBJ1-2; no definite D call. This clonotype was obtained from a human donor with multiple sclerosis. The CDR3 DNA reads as TGTGCCAGCACCCCGAATGATGGGAACTATGGCTACACCTTC. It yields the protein CASTPNDGNYGYTF.